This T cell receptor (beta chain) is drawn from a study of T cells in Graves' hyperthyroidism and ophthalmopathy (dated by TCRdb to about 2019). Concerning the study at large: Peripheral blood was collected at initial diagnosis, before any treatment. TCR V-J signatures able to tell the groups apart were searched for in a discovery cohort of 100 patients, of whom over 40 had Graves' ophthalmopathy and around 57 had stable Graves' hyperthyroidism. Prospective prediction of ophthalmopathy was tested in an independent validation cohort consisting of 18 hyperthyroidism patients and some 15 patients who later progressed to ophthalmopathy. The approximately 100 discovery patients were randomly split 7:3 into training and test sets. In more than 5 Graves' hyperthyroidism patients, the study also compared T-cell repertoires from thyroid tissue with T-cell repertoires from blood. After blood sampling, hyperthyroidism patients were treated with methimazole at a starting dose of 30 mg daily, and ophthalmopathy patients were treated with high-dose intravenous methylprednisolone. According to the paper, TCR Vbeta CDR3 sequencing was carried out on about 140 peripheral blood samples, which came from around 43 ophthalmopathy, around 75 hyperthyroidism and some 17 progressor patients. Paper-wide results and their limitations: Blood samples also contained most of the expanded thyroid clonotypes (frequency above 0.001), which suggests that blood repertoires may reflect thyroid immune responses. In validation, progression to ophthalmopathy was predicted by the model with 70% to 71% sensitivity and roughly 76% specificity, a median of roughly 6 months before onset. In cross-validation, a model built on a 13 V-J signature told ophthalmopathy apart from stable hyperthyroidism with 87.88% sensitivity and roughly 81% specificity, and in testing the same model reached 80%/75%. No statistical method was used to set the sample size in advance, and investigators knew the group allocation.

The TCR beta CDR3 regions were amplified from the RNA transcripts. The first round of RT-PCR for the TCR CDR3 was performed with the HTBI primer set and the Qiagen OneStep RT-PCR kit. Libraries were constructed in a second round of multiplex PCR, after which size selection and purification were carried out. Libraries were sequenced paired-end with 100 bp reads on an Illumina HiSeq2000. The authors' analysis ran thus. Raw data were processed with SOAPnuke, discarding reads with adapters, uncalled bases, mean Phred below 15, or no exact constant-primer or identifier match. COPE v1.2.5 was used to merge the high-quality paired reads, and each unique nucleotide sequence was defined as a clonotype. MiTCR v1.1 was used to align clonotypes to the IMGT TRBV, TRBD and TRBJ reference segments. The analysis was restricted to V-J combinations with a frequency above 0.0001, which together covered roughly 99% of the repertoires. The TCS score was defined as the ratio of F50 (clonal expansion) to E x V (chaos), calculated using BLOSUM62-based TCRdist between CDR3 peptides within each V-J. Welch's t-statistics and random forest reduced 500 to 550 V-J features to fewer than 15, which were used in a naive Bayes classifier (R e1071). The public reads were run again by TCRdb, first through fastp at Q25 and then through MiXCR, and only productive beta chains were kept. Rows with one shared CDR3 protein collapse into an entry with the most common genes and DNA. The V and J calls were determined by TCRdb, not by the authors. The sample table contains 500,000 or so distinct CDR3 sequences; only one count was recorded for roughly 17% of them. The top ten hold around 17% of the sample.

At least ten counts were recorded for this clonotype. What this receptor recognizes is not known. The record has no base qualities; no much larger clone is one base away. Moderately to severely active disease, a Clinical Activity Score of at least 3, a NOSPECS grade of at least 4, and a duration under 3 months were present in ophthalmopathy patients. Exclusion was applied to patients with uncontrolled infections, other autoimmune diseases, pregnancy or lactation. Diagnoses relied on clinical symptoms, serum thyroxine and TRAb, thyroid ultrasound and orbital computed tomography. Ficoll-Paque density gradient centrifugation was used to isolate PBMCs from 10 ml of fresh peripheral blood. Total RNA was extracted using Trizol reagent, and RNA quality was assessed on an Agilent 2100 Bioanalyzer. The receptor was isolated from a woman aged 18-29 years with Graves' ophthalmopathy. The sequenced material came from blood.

CDR3 sequence: CASSLFTGTEAFF. The bases read TGTGCCAGCAGTTTATTCACAGGGACTGAAGCTTTCTTT. This chain joins TRBV12-3 or TRBV12-4 to TRBJ1-1, with a weak D call of TRBD1 (6 bases match). From the cysteine up to the phenylalanine, the CDR3 has a length of 13 residues. Of the read, only the CDR3 DNA is kept; its 39 bases are in frame from base 1. A distance of 9 bases separates the germline ends of V and J, which lose 2 bases and 5 bases respectively.